A selection of T cell receptor beta chains follows, all from one sample in a study of breast tumors, draining lymph nodes, adjacent tissues. TCRdb re-called the multiplex PCR reads through MiXCR, storing one row per CDR3 protein. The sample has 150,000 or so distinct CDR3 sequences, more than 25% seen once; the top ten hold 3% to 4.5%. The sequenced material came from axillary lymph node tissue. These receptors originate from a female donor with breast cancer. Some clones in this sample may be carry-over from other donors' samples. Both conserved end residues are part of each CDR3. Each record gives: V gene, J gene, CDR3 length, D gene, clone size, CDR3 protein, CDR3 DNA. D genes are given only for firm matches. Size is stated for part of the rows, as once, few or many counts, or as a class when the clone is expanded.

TRBV7-3	TRBJ2-1	12	NA	many	CASSPFGNEQFF	TGTGCCAGCAGCCCCTTCGGTAATGAGCAGTTCTTC
TRBV18	TRBJ1-3	19	TRBD1	few	CASSPLAGGSQVNGNTIYF	TGTGCCAGCTCACCATTAGCAGGGGGCAGCCAAGTGAATGGAAACACCATATATTTT
TRBV29-1	TRBJ2-5	10	NA	many	CSGASETQYF	TGCAGCGGTGCATCGGAGACCCAGTACTTC
TRBV12-5	TRBJ2-5	16	NA	many	CASGLAPQGAKETQYF	TGTGCTAGTGGTTTGGCGCCCCAGGGAGCTAAAGAGACCCAGTACTTC
TRBV11-3	TRBJ2-3	16	TRBD2	many	CASSFLAGGSTDTQYF	TGTGCCAGCAGCTTTCTAGCGGGGGGAAGCACAGATACGCAGTATTTT
TRBV12-3/TRBV12-4	TRBJ2-1	15	TRBD2	NA	CASSQPTSGNNEQFF	TGTGCCAGCAGTCAACCGACTAGCGGGAACAATGAGCAGTTCTTC
TRBV7-2	TRBJ1-5	15	TRBD1	many	CASSLGQGLNQPQHF	TGTGCCAGCAGCTTGGGACAGGGACTAAATCAGCCCCAGCATTTT
TRBV12-3/TRBV12-4	TRBJ2-6	13	NA	NA	CASSLGWDNVLTF	TGTGCCAGCAGTTTAGGATGGGACAACGTCCTGACTTTC
TRBV11-2	TRBJ2-7	14	NA	NA	CASSLDRGAYEQYF	TGTGCCAGCAGCTTAGATAGGGGAGCCTACGAGCAGTACTTC
TRBV18	TRBJ2-7	14	NA	NA	CASSPGQRVNEQYF	TGTGCCAGCTCACCGGGGCAGAGGGTCAACGAGCAGTACTTC
TRBV29-1	TRBJ1-2	16	TRBD1	NA	CSVEGKRTGLGYGYTF	TGCAGCGTTGAAGGAAAGAGGACAGGACTGGGCTATGGCTACACCTTC
TRBV4-3	TRBJ1-5	14	NA	many	CASSQEVFSQPQHF	TGCGCCAGCAGCCAAGAGGTATTCTCCCAGCCCCAGCATTTT
TRBV6-5	TRBJ2-7	14	NA	many	CASMRGRGTYEQYF	TGTGCCAGCATGAGGGGGCGGGGGACCTACGAGCAGTACTTC
TRBV27	TRBJ2-1	15	NA	few	CASSLDGRRDNEQFF	TGTGCCAGCAGTTTAGACGGTCGAAGAGACAATGAGCAGTTCTTC
TRBV5-1	TRBJ2-7	16	NA	many	CASSLLSGPSGGEQYF	TGCGCCAGCAGCTTGCTATCCGGGCCAAGTGGCGGCGAGCAGTACTTC
TRBV5-1	TRBJ2-7	13	NA	NA	CASGTGLSYEQYF	TGCGCCAGCGGAACGGGGCTCTCCTACGAGCAGTACTTC
TRBV5-6	TRBJ2-5	14	NA	many	CASSLGQVLETQYF	TGTGCCAGCAGCCTCGGACAAGTACTAGAGACCCAGTACTTC
TRBV4-3	TRBJ2-7	17	NA	NA	CASSRESGASVPYEQYF	TGCGCCAGCAGCCGAGAGTCCGGGGCTAGCGTTCCCTACGAGCAGTACTTC
TRBV12-5	TRBJ2-1	14	TRBD2	many	CASGIAGIGNEQFF	TGTGCTAGTGGGATAGCGGGAATAGGCAATGAGCAGTTCTTC
TRBV7-9	TRBJ1-4	14	NA	NA	CASSLSWTNEKLFF	TGTGCCAGCAGCTTATCATGGACGAATGAAAAACTGTTTTTT
TRBV5-1	TRBJ2-3	15	TRBD2	many	CASSSGLEVTDTQYF	TGCGCCAGCAGCTCGGGACTAGAGGTCACAGATACGCAGTATTTT
TRBV5-8	TRBJ2-7	15	TRBD1	many	CASSLGDRSSYEQYF	TGTGCCAGCAGCTTGGGGGACAGGAGCTCCTACGAGCAGTACTTC
TRBV5-6	TRBJ1-1	16	TRBD1	NA	CASSSLPGQGFPEAFF	TGTGCCAGCAGCTCGTTACCGGGACAGGGGTTCCCTGAAGCTTTCTTT
TRBV7-8	TRBJ1-1	15	NA	NA	CASSIRVGGHTEAFF	TGTGCCAGCAGCATCAGGGTGGGGGGGCACACTGAAGCTTTCTTT
TRBV6-5	TRBJ2-1	17	TRBD2	many	CASSQATGGAKSNEQFF	TGTGCCAGCAGCCAGGCAACCGGGGGGGCCAAGTCAAATGAGCAGTTCTTC
TRBV10-3	TRBJ1-4	14	NA	NA	CAISEGGDNEKLFF	TGTGCCATCAGTGAGGGGGGTGATAATGAAAAACTGTTTTTT
TRBV10-3	TRBJ2-2	16	NA	NA	CVIMTDSTSNTGELFF	TGCGTCATCATGACCGACAGTACCTCGAACACCGGGGAGCTGTTTTTT
TRBV20-1	TRBJ2-3	13	NA	NA	CSGFGRNTDTQYF	TGCAGTGGGTTTGGTCGGAACACAGATACGCAGTATTTT
TRBV29-1	TRBJ1-2	11	NA	NA	CSVAARVGYTF	TGCAGCGTTGCCGCCAGGGTCGGCTACACCTTC
TRBV5-5	TRBJ1-6	16	NA	many	CASSLSSPGWNSPLHF	TGTGCCAGCAGCTTGTCATCCCCTGGATGGAATTCACCCCTCCACTTT
TRBV29-1	TRBJ2-7	15	TRBD1	many	CSVESLVTGGYEQYF	TGCAGCGTTGAATCATTAGTGACAGGGGGCTACGAGCAGTACTTC
TRBV7-2	TRBJ2-3	17	NA	NA	CASEPSRVGGLTDTQYF	TGTGCCAGCGAACCATCGCGAGTGGGCGGTCTCACGGATACGCAGTATTTT
TRBV24-1	TRBJ2-7	16	TRBD1	many	CATSDLAGQGSYEQYF	TGTGCCACCAGTGATTTAGCGGGACAGGGGAGCTACGAGCAGTACTTC
TRBV27	TRBJ2-3	16	NA	many	CASSLLGTPSTDTQYF	TGTGCCAGCAGTTTACTAGGGACACCCTCCACAGATACGCAGTATTTT
TRBV5-1	TRBJ2-1	13	TRBD2	many	CASSQTSGGEQFF	TGCGCCAGCAGCCAGACTTCGGGGGGGGAGCAGTTCTTC
TRBV14	TRBJ1-1	16	NA	few	CASSLLQGLVNTEAFF	TGTGCCAGCAGCCTACTACAGGGCCTCGTGAACACTGAAGCTTTCTTT
TRBV6-2/TRBV6-3	TRBJ2-7	14	TRBD1	NA	CASKQGGEPYEQYF	TGTGCCAGCAAACAAGGGGGCGAACCCTACGAGCAGTACTTC
TRBV24-1	TRBJ1-5	14	NA	many	CATSGVGGGQPQHF	TGTGCCACCAGTGGAGTGGGGGGAGGTCAGCCCCAGCATTTT
TRBV11-2	TRBJ1-6	16	NA	many	CASSLAVGSLNSPLHF	TGTGCCAGCAGCTTAGCCGTCGGCAGCCTTAATTCACCCCTCCACTTT
TRBV13	TRBJ2-7	12	NA	NA	CASSFMAGEQYF	TGTGCCAGCAGCTTTATGGCCGGGGAGCAGTACTTC
TRBV20-1	TRBJ2-1	15	TRBD1	many	CSARGRGQGWDEQFF	TGCAGTGCTAGGGGTAGGGGGCAAGGTTGGGATGAGCAGTTCTTC
TRBV6-6	TRBJ1-2	14	NA	many	CASTGAGISYGYTF	TGTGCCAGCACCGGCGCAGGGATTAGTTATGGCTACACCTTC
TRBV7-2	TRBJ2-5	14	NA	many	CASSLEPGQETQYF	TGTGCCAGCAGCTTAGAGCCAGGCCAAGAGACCCAGTACTTC
TRBV20-1	TRBJ2-7	16	TRBD2	NA	CSASKRLAGGPSEQYF	TGCAGTGCTAGTAAACGGCTAGCGGGGGGCCCGAGTGAGCAGTACTTC
TRBV24-1	TRBJ2-2	13	NA	NA	CATSDLGTGELFF	TGTGCCACCAGTGATTTGGGTACCGGGGAGCTGTTTTTT
TRBV4-2	TRBJ2-1	16	NA	many	CASSQETLALGDQQFF	TGTGCCAGCAGCCAAGAAACCTTGGCACTGGGGGATCAGCAGTTCTTC
TRBV2	TRBJ2-2	15	NA	many	CASKRQAANTGELFF	TGTGCCAGCAAACGGCAGGCCGCGAACACCGGGGAGTTGTTTTTT
TRBV2	TRBJ2-1	12	NA	many	CASREQPGEQFF	TGTGCCAGCAGGGAACAACCAGGTGAGCAGTTCTTC
TRBV7-9	TRBJ2-7	15	TRBD1	many	CASSLAGQGYYEQYF	TGTGCCAGCAGCTTAGCGGGACAGGGATACTACGAGCAGTACTTC
TRBV11-2	TRBJ2-1	15	NA	many	CASSLNIGRSDEQFF	TGTGCCAGCAGCTTAAATATAGGTAGATCAGATGAGCAGTTCTTC
TRBV10-3	TRBJ2-7	12	NA	NA	CAISAGAHEQYF	TGTGCCATCAGTGCAGGGGCCCACGAGCAGTACTTC
TRBV7-2	TRBJ2-7	14	NA	NA	CASSLQSGSYEQYF	TGTGCCAGCAGCTTACAATCCGGCTCCTACGAGCAGTACTTC
TRBV6-5	TRBJ2-7	14	NA	many	CASSPGTLTYEQYF	TGTGCCAGCAGTCCCGGGACACTTACCTACGAGCAGTACTTC
TRBV7-3	TRBJ2-7	15	TRBD1	NA	CASSFTGAGSYEQYF	TGTGCCAGCAGCTTTACAGGGGCCGGCTCCTACGAGCAGTACTTC